This T cell receptor beta chain originates from a study of blood T cell repertoires in COVID-19. V was pared by 5 bases and J by 2 bases, with 4 bases of the junction left unmatched. The germline V gene encodes CDR1 SEHNR and CDR2 FQNEAQ (reference sequence). CDR3 length: 15 residues. As handled by the study authors: Amplifying reference gene primers gave estimates of nucleated cell counts. Profiled with immunoSEQ multiplex PCR; TCRdb holds only in-frame clones, not every one. Clone size and V and J calls were adopted from that table, with D and trimming inferred from the DNA. The sample carries more than 85,000 clones, about nine tenths recorded once.

This clonotype was sampled from a man aged 60 to 75 with acute or convalescent COVID-19. The rearrangement uses TRBV7-9 and TRBJ2-3; TRBD1 agrees at 10 bases. Source material: peripheral blood. The DNA of the CDR3 is TGTGCCAGCAGCCAAGGACAGGGGGACACAGATACGCAGTATTTT. It specifies CASSQGQGDTDTQYF.